Presented here are 4 T cell receptor beta chains from one specimen sequenced in a study of T cell changes during pregnancy in multiple sclerosis. Data came from immunoSEQ multiplex PCR; TCRdb stores just in-frame clones and leaves some out. Of roughly 40,000 clones in the sample, roughly 90% are singletons; the top ten hold 10% to 15%. This sample comprised CD8+ T cells from peripheral blood mononuclear cells, obtained in the first trimester of pregnancy. The origin of the receptors is a female donor with multiple sclerosis, enrolled in a pregnancy study.

CDR3 sequence: CASSKTGLYGYTF. The CDR3 DNA reads TGTGCCAGCAGCAAAACAGGGCTCTATGGCTACACCTTC. V usage is TRBV7-9 and J usage is TRBJ1-2, with a possible D match to TRBD1 (6 bases). Germline V CDR1 and CDR2: SEHNR, FQNEAQ (reference sequence). The CDR3 is made up of 13 amino acids. V shed 5 bases and J shed 4 bases, with 11 bases lying between them.

The rearrangement joins TRBV6-1 to TRBJ1-4, with 7 bases matching TRBD1. The length of the CDR3 is 14 residues. CDR1 is MNHNS, CDR2 SASEGT, per germline. The V segment lost 2 bases and the J segment 6 bases; nucleotides outside the gene matches: 3. CDR3 DNA sequence: TGTGCCAGCAGTGAAACCGGGACAGATGAAAAACTGTTTTTT. It specifies CASSETGTDEKLFF.

The J gene is TRBJ1-2, the V gene TRBV10-3; D perhaps matches TRBD1 (6 bases). The CDR3 totals 15 residues. V was shortened by 11 bases and J by 1 base, with 20 bases between the two germline ends. Germline V gene data show CDR1 as ENHRY and CDR2 as SYGVKD. The CDR3 loop is CAVEAGTPLNYGYTF. The CDR3 nucleotides are TGTGCCGTTGAAGCCGGGACACCACTTAACTATGGCTACACCTTC.

This clone occurred once. The DNA of the CDR3 is TGTGCCAGCAGTGACAGGGGGGAGAATCAGCCCCAGCATTTT. It translates to CASSDRGENQPQHF. V is TRBV6-6 and J is TRBJ1-5; 9 nucleotides align to TRBD1. J gave up 4 bases and V 5 bases, and 3 bases lay outside the gene matches. Germline V gene data show CDR1 as MNHNY and CDR2 as SVGAGI (reference sequence). The CDR3 has 14 amino acids.